These 9 T cell receptor beta chains share one sample of origin, sequenced in a study of identical twins. TCRdb reprocessed the 5' RACE reads via MiXCR and lists one record per CDR3 protein. This repertoire shows more than 1.5 million distinct CDR3 sequences, about 31% found once; its top ten account for about 0.25%. The sample was cord blood. The receptor set was obtained from a newborn girl in good health.

The genes are TRBV21-1 and TRBJ2-7; the table calls TRBD1, which could not be checked here. TRBV21-1 has pseudogene status. The length of the CDR3 is 14 residues. The DNA for the CDR3 is TGTGCCAGCCAAGATACAGGGAACAACTACGAGCAGTACTTC. Its translation: CASQDTGNNYEQYF.

The chain couples TRBV28 to TRBJ2-3; a possible D gene is TRBD1 (5 bases). Germline CDR1 MDHEN, CDR2 SYDVKM. The CDR3 totals 16 residues. With 5 bases removed from V and 1 base from J, the gap between germline ends came to 16 bases. Written as DNA, the CDR3 is TGTGCCAGCAGTGGCCCCTGGACACACCGCACAGATACGCAGTATTTT. Its translation: CASSGPWTHRTDTQYF.

This clonotype was detected a few times. The chain employs TRBV20-1 and TRBJ2-5; TRBD2 is a possible D gene (5 bases). The V end lost 3 bases, the J end lost 12 bases, and 17 bases lay between the germline ends. The CDR3 has 12 residues. Per germline, CDR1 DFQATT and CDR2 SNEGSKA (reference sequence). Here the CDR3 DNA reads TGCAGTGCTAGGAGAGGGCACTACGGGGAGTACTTC. Translating gives CSARRGHYGEYF.

This chain joins TRBV3-1 and TRBJ2-3, with a tentative D call TRBD2 (6 bases). The V and J ends lost 2 bases and 6 bases respectively, with 18 bases between them. CDR1 LGHDT and CDR2 YNNKEL come from the germline V gene (reference sequence). The CDR3 spans 16 residues. CDR3 nucleotides: TGTGCCAGCAGCCAACCTGGACTGCACCGGGGGGATACGCAGTATTTT. Protein product: CASSQPGLHRGDTQYF.

This chain links TRBV4-1 with TRBJ2-7; no reliable D call. Trimming removed 0 bases from V and 2 bases from J, with 11 bases in between. CDR3 length: 15 residues. Germline V gene sequence: CDR1 MGHRA, CDR2 YSYEKL. CDR3: CASSQDAALTYEQYF. CDR3 sequence (DNA): TGCGCCAGCAGCCAAGATGCGGCCTTGACCTACGAGCAGTACTTC.

This clonotype has a handful of counts. The genes are TRBV20-1 and TRBJ1-5; maybe TRBD1 (5 bases). The germline V and J ends were trimmed by 6 bases and 4 bases, with 19 bases remaining between them. Germline loops: CDR1 DFQATT, CDR2 SNEGSKA (reference sequence). The CDR3 is 15 amino acids. CDR3 nucleotides: TGCAGTGCGCAAAATGGGGCGTTGACGAATCAGCCCCAGCATTTT. Its protein is CSAQNGALTNQPQHF.

In this sample, this clonotype turned up a few times. The chain uses TRBV24-1 and TRBJ1-1, with TRBD1 matching over 7 bases. Germline trimming cut 3 bases from V and 6 bases from J; bases unmatched to any gene: 6. Looked up from germline, CDR1 is KGHDR and CDR2 is SFDVKD. The CDR3 has 14 amino acids. CDR3 DNA: TGTGCCACCAGTGATCCGGGGGACAGAGCTGAAGCTTTCTTT. Amino acid sequence: CATSDPGDRAEAFF.

This clonotype came up a few times. The V and J genes are TRBV25-1 and TRBJ1-4; D uncertain. The CDR3 is 14 residues long. Looked up from germline, CDR1 is MGHDK and CDR2 is SYGVNS. V lost 3 bases and J 2 bases, leaving 7 bases between the germline ends. The CDR3 nucleotides are TGTGCCAGCAGTGACGCGGTTACTAATGAAAAACTGTTTTTT. It codes for CASSDAVTNEKLFF.

V is TRBV12-3 or TRBV12-4 and J is TRBJ2-3; 11 bases match TRBD2. CDR3 length: 15 amino acids. J gave up 7 bases and V 5 bases, and 8 bases lay outside the gene matches. The CDR3 loop reads CASSLLAGDGNTQYF. The CDR3 bases are TGTGCCAGCAGTCTACTAGCGGGAGATGGAAATACGCAGTATTTT.